One sample yielded the 32 T cell receptor beta chains listed below, sequenced in a study of blood T cell repertoires in COVID-19. Sequencing used immunoSEQ multiplex PCR; TCRdb keeps in-frame clones, though not all of them. The sample records approximately 300,000 clones, about nine tenths being singletons. Sequenced material: peripheral blood. These receptors all come from a man aged 18 to 35 with active or convalescent COVID-19.

In regard to this clone: Within the sample, other DNA sequences also encode this same CDR3. V and J are TRBV9 and TRBJ1-4, with D unresolved. Germline-derived CDR1 and CDR2 are SGDLS and YYNGEE. CDR3 length equals 13 residues. V lost 2 bases to trimming and J lost 4 bases, with 6 bases between them. This CDR3 reads CASSVGRNEKLFF. The CDR3 DNA follows: TGTGCCAGCAGCGTTGGGCGTAATGAAAAACTGTTTTTT.

The chain has TRBV10-2 and TRBJ2-2; D unresolved. V lost 8 bases and J lost 4, with 11 bases in between. Looked up from germline, CDR1 is WSHSY and CDR2 is SAAADI. The CDR3 contains 13 residues. The CDR3, as DNA: TGCGCCAGCCGGTCGGGTCTCACCGGGGAGCTGTTTTTT. Translating gives CASRSGLTGELFF.

The chain couples TRBV7-2 to TRBJ1-2; D remains ambiguous. V shed 1 base and J shed 4 bases, with 10 bases lying between them. Germline-derived CDR1 and CDR2 are SGHTA and FQGNSA. The CDR3 covers 14 residues. The CDR3 coding sequence is TGTGCCAGCAGCTTAGTTTCGCAGGCCTATGGCTACACCTTC. Its translation: CASSLVSQAYGYTF.

The V gene is TRBV28, the J gene TRBJ1-5, with D perhaps TRBD1 (5 bases). V shed 7 bases and J shed 6 bases, with 13 bases lying between them. Germline CDR1 MDHEN, CDR2 SYDVKM. The CDR3 has 13 residues. The CDR3 loop reads CASISGGSQPQHF. CDR3 nucleotide sequence: TGTGCCAGCATCTCGGGGGGGTCTCAGCCCCAGCATTTT.

This clone has a single count. The chain is built from TRBV10-3 and TRBJ1-1; possibly TRBD1 for D (5 bases). CDR3 length: 13 residues. Germline CDR1 and CDR2: ENHRY and SYGVKD. The ends were cut back, 4 bases at V and 5 bases at J, with 11 bases in the middle. CDR3: CAISAPGETEAFF. The CDR3 region has the DNA TGTGCCATCAGTGCCCCGGGGGAAACTGAAGCTTTCTTT.

This chain's CDR3 is CASSLDTYNEQFF. The CDR3 DNA follows: TGTGCCAGCAGCTTAGATACCTACAATGAGCAGTTCTTC. The rearrangement joins TRBV7-2 to TRBJ2-1; the D is unclear. Germline CDR1 is SGHTA and CDR2 is FQGNSA. V lost 1 base and J 2 bases, leaving 3 bases between the germline ends. The CDR3 loop spans 13 amino acids.

The genes are TRBV27 and TRBJ2-6, with D unresolved. The germline V gene has CDR1 MNHEY and CDR2 SMNVEV (reference sequence). V dropped 10 bases and J dropped 1 base, with 5 bases sitting between them. The CDR3 extends over 12 amino acids. CDR3 DNA sequence: TGTGCCACCCGTTCTGGGGCCAACGTCCTGACTTTC. Translated, it gives CATRSGANVLTF.

The CDR3 loop is CASSFHDYGYTF. DNA of the CDR3: TGTGCCAGCAGTTTTCATGACTATGGCTACACCTTC. The chain links TRBV28 to TRBJ1-2, with D unresolved. V shed 3 bases and J shed 3 bases, with 5 bases lying between them. The CDR3 is made up of 12 amino acids. Per germline, CDR1 MDHEN and CDR2 SYDVKM.

The V and J genes are TRBV9 and TRBJ2-3; D remains ambiguous. The length of the CDR3 is 14 residues. CDR1 is SGDLS and CDR2 is YYNGEE in the germline V gene. Trimming removed 2 bases at V and 5 bases at J, with 12 bases between. The CDR3 is CASSVRNSGDTQYF. CDR3 DNA: TGTGCCAGCAGCGTGCGAAACAGTGGAGATACGCAGTATTTT.

The chain joins TRBV4-1 to TRBJ2-2; D is undetermined. Trimming cost V 6 bases and J 5 bases, with 10 bases left between them. The CDR3 length is 13 residues. Germline V gene sequence: CDR1 MGHRA, CDR2 YSYEKL. The DNA for the CDR3 is TGCGCCAGCAGTCCACCCACTACCGGGGAGCTGTTTTTT. This gives the protein CASSPPTTGELFF.

The gene calls are TRBV3-1 (or the pseudogene TRBV3-2) and TRBJ2-7; 13 nucleotides match TRBD2. V was pared by 4 bases and J by 3 bases, with 3 bases of the junction left unmatched. The CDR3 consists of 15 residues. Germline V gene lookup returns CDR1 LGHDT and CDR2 YNNKEL (reference sequence). Written as DNA, the CDR3 is TGTGCCAGCAGCCCTGGGACTAGCGGGATCTACGAGCAGTACTTC. It specifies CASSPGTSGIYEQYF.

The gene calls are TRBV4-1 and TRBJ1-5; 8 nucleotides agree with TRBD1. The CDR3 totals 14 residues. The germline CDR1 and CDR2 sequences are MGHRA and YSYEKL. V shed 1 base and J 8 bases; nucleotides not matched to a gene: 4. The CDR3 spells CASSQGQGTEPQHF. CDR3 coding DNA: TGCGCCAGCAGCCAAGGACAGGGGACAGAGCCCCAGCATTTT.

V usage is TRBV11-2 and J usage is TRBJ2-4; the match to TRBD1 covers 9 bases. In germline, CDR1 is SGHAT, CDR2 FQNNGV. CDR3 length: 13 amino acids. J lost 15 bases, V lost 3 bases, and 9 bases had no gene match. The CDR3, as DNA: TGTGCCAGCAGCTTCACGGGGACAGGGTTCCCGTACTTC. Its protein is CASSFTGTGFPYF.

The chain uses TRBV20-1 and TRBJ1-2; D unclear. Between the trimmed V and J ends, which lost 3 bases and 6 bases, there was a span of 8 bases. The CDR3 is made up of 11 amino acids. Germline V gene sequence: CDR1 DFQATT, CDR2 SNEGSKA (reference sequence). The CDR3 spells CSAREVDGYTF. The CDR3 DNA reads as TGCAGTGCTAGGGAGGTCGATGGCTACACCTTC.

The chain carries TRBV6-5 and TRBJ1-5; maybe TRBD1 (6 bases). V dropped 6 bases and J dropped 2 bases, with 11 bases sitting between them. CDR3 length equals 14 residues. CDR1 MNHEY and CDR2 SVGAGI come from the germline V gene. CDR3 DNA: TGTGCCAGCAGCCGAGGGGGGGGCAATCAGCCCCAGCATTTT. Translation gives CASSRGGGNQPQHF.

The chain combines TRBV5-1 with TRBJ1-1, with TRBD1 as a possible D gene (5 bases). V lost 1 base, J lost 5 bases, and 9 bases lay in between. CDR1 SGHRS and CDR2 YFSETQ come from the germline V gene. This CDR3 region has 13 residues. The CDR3 nucleotides read TGCGCCAGCAGCTTGAGCGGGGGGACTGAAGCTTTCTTT. Protein sequence: CASSLSGGTEAFF. Based on the CDR3 plus reference TRBV5-1 and TRBJ1-1, the full variable domain is KAGVTQTPRYLIKTRGQQVTLSCSPISGHRSVSWYQQTPGQGLQFLFEYFSETQRNKGNFPGRFSGRQFSNSRSEMNVSTLELGDSALYLCASSLSGGTEAFFGQGTRLTVV.

The CDR3 DNA follows: TGCGCCAGCAGCCGCCGGACAGGGGAACAAGAGACCCAGTACTTC. It encodes CASSRRTGEQETQYF. This sequence joins TRBV5-1 and TRBJ2-5; 9 bases align to TRBD1. J lost 2 bases, V lost 4 bases, and 6 bases had no gene match. The CDR3 spans 15 residues. Looked up from germline, CDR1 is SGHRS and CDR2 is YFSETQ. Complete variable domain (other parts from reference TRBV5-1 and TRBJ2-5): KAGVTQTPRYLIKTRGQQVTLSCSPISGHRSVSWYQQTPGQGLQFLFEYFSETQRNKGNFPGRFSGRQFSNSRSEMNVSTLELGDSALYLCASSRRTGEQETQYFGPGTRLLVL.

The chain employs TRBV7-8 and TRBJ2-7; D uncertain. Germline loops: CDR1 SGHVS, CDR2 FQNEAQ. This CDR3 contains 12 residues. The germline V and J ends were trimmed by 5 bases and 3 bases, with 8 bases remaining between them. The CDR3 bases are TGTGCCAGCAGCCAAACATACTACGAGCAGTACTTC. The encoded protein is CASSQTYYEQYF.

CDR3 nucleotides: TGCGCCAGCAGCGATAGCGGGAGAGGCACAGATACGCAGTATTTT. This sequence encodes CASSDSGRGTDTQYF. The chain employs TRBV10-1 and TRBJ2-3; TRBD2 agrees at 9 bases. CDR3 length: 15 residues. Germline V gene sequence: CDR1 WNHNN, CDR2 SYGVQD (reference sequence). J lost 1 base, V lost 6 bases, and 5 bases had no gene match.

Only a few counts were recorded for this clone. The chain recombines TRBV27 with TRBJ2-7; TRBD1 matches at 8 bases. Losses at the gene ends were 4 bases for V and 4 bases for J; bases not matched to a gene: 3. The CDR3 sequence is 13 residues long. Germline CDR1 and CDR2: MNHEY and SMNVEV (reference sequence). The CDR3 spells CASSSGQEYEQYF. The CDR3 DNA is TGTGCCAGCAGTTCGGGACAGGAGTACGAGCAGTACTTC.

This rearrangement joins TRBV7-9 to TRBJ2-7; weak D call: TRBD2 (6 bases). Germline CDR1 and CDR2: SEHNR and FQNEAQ (reference sequence). V was cut by 5 bases and J by 3 bases, with 17 bases left in between. CDR3 length: 15 amino acids. The CDR3 coding sequence is TGTGCCAGCAGCCGGGAAGGTCTGGGAGGCTACGAGCAGTACTTC. Amino acids: CASSREGLGGYEQYF.

The chain links TRBV6-1 to TRBJ1-2; D may be TRBD1 (5 bases). Germline CDR1 and CDR2: MNHNS and SASEGT. Deletions cut 7 bases from V and 3 bases from J, with 18 bases between. The CDR3 runs to 15 residues. In nucleotides, the CDR3 is TGTGCCAGCAATTTACCGGGGGTTTTGGACTATGGCTACACCTTC. It encodes CASNLPGVLDYGYTF.

This chain links TRBV28 with TRBJ1-2; 11 positions agree with TRBD1. After removal of 6 bases from V and 6 bases from J, the junction contained 6 bases not matched to a gene. Germline values: CDR1 MDHEN, CDR2 SYDVKM. The CDR3 has 14 amino acids. For the CDR3, the DNA is TGTGCCAGCAGATCAGGACAGGGGGCTGATGGCTACACCTTC. Amino acids: CASRSGQGADGYTF.

The chain employs TRBV7-2 and TRBJ1-1; the D gene is possibly TRBD1 (5 bases). V shed 2 bases and J shed 3 bases, with 10 bases lying between them. The CDR3 sequence is 14 residues long. The germline gives CDR1 SGHTA, CDR2 FQGNSA. In DNA form, the CDR3 reads TGTGCCAGCAGCTTATCGGGGGTACACACTGAAGCTTTCTTT. Protein product: CASSLSGVHTEAFF. The complete variable domain, with remaining parts taken from reference TRBV7-2 and TRBJ1-1, reads GAGVSQSPSNKVTEKGKDVELRCDPISGHTALYWYRQSLGQGLEFLIYFQGNSAPDKSGLPSDRFSAERTGGSVSTLTIQRTQQEDSAVYLCASSLSGVHTEAFFGQGTRLTVV.

J is TRBJ2-5 and V is TRBV5-1, with TRBD2 identical over 7 bases. Unmatched junction bases numbered 3, after V lost 2 bases and J lost 2 bases. Germline-derived CDR1 and CDR2 are SGHRS and YFSETQ. This CDR3 has 14 amino acids. CDR3 loop: CASSLTSVQETQYF. The CDR3 DNA is TGCGCCAGCAGCTTAACTAGCGTACAAGAGACCCAGTACTTC.

The chain has TRBV12-3 or TRBV12-4 and TRBJ1-2; TRBD1 matches at 7 bases. The CDR3 has 13 amino acids. The V and J ends lost 6 bases and 7 bases, in that order; junction bases with no gene match: 8. The DNA for the CDR3 is TGTGCCAGCAGAACTGACAGGGTGGGTGGCTACACCTTC. Its translation: CASRTDRVGGYTF.

This chain joins TRBV29-1 and TRBJ1-2, with 9 bases aligning to TRBD1. J lost 6 bases, V lost 7 bases, and 21 bases had no gene match. The CDR3 has 17 amino acids. Germline V gene lookup returns CDR1 SQVTM and CDR2 ANQGSEA. CDR3: CSAIGRDRDNLLNGYTF. CDR3 sequence (DNA): TGCAGCGCAATAGGGCGGGACAGGGATAACCTATTGAATGGCTACACCTTC.

The chain links TRBV27 to TRBJ2-7; 11 nucleotides agree with TRBD1. V shed 3 bases, J shed 6 bases, and the junction held 7 bases outside the gene matches. This CDR3 has 15 residues. The germline V gene encodes CDR1 MNHEY and CDR2 SMNVEV (reference sequence). The CDR3 DNA follows: TGTGCCAGCAGTTTTCCGGGACAGGGGGTGTCCGAGCAGTACTTC. Its translation: CASSFPGQGVSEQYF.

The J gene is TRBJ1-1, the V gene TRBV5-1, with 7 bases aligning to TRBD1. V was pared by 3 bases and J by 1 base, with 9 bases of the junction left unmatched. The CDR3 is 16 amino acids. Per the germline V gene, CDR1 is SGHRS and CDR2 is YFSETQ. The CDR3 sequence: CASSSQGGSGNTEAFF. Here the CDR3 DNA reads TGCGCCAGCAGCTCACAAGGGGGCTCGGGGAACACTGAAGCTTTCTTT.

The chain links TRBV7-9 to TRBJ2-1; no clear D. The ends were cut back, 4 bases at V and 0 bases at J, with 16 bases in the middle. CDR1 and CDR2 from the germline V gene are SEHNR and FQNEAQ (reference sequence). This CDR3 has 17 amino acids. The CDR3 loop is CASSSLLRKSSYNEQFF. The DNA of the CDR3 is TGTGCCAGCAGCTCCCTTTTGCGGAAAAGCTCCTACAATGAGCAGTTCTTC.

The chain combines TRBV9 with TRBJ1-5; TRBD1 is a possible D gene (5 bases). CDR1 is SGDLS, CDR2 YYNGEE, per germline. V dropped 4 bases and J dropped 0 bases, with 17 bases sitting between them. CDR3 size: 17 residues. The CDR3 nucleotides read TGTGCCAGCAGCCCCGGAGGAGGGACCTATAGCAATCAGCCCCAGCATTTT. As protein: CASSPGGGTYSNQPQHF. The complete variable domain, with remaining parts taken from reference TRBV9 and TRBJ1-5, reads DSGVTQTPKHLITATGQRVTLRCSPRSGDLSVYWYQQSLDQGLQFLIQYYNGEERAKGNILERFSAQQFPDLHSELNLSSLELGDSALYFCASSPGGGTYSNQPQHFGDGTRLSIL.

The chain has TRBV6-5 and TRBJ2-1, with TRBD2 matching 8 bases. Germline V gene data show CDR1 as MNHEY and CDR2 as SVGAGI. V trimming: 2 bases; J trimming: 8 bases; junction bases outside the gene matches: 11. The CDR3 consists of 16 residues. CDR3 nucleotides: TGTGCCAGCAGTTACGCGGCACCGGGACTAGTCTATGAGCAGTTCTTC. This sequence encodes CASSYAAPGLVYEQFF.